This is a list of T cell receptor beta chains from one sample in a study of blood T cell repertoires in COVID-19. Profiling relied on immunoSEQ multiplex PCR, and the TCRdb table lists in-frame clones only, not all of them. The repertoire holds around 100,000 clones, with approximately 84% as singletons. The sequencing sample was made of peripheral blood. These receptor sequences come from a man between 50 and 59 years old with acute or convalescent COVID-19. The CDR3 runs from the conserved cysteine through the conserved F or W. Fields, in order: D gene, V gene, clone size, J gene, CDR3 protein, CDR3 DNA. A D gene is named only where the DNA matches it firmly. Size values are once, few and many counts, or a class for expanded clones, and some rows have none.

TRBD2,TRBV11-3,.,TRBJ2-2,CASSKGGGLTGELFF,TGTGCCAGCAGCAAAGGCGGGGGGCTCACCGGGGAGCTGTTTTTT
TRBD1,TRBV19,.,TRBJ1-2,CASSKAGTGPYGYTF,TGTGCCAGTAGCAAAGCCGGGACAGGGCCCTATGGCTACACCTTC
.,TRBV28,.,TRBJ1-5,CASSSPPGGQPQHF,TGTGCCAGCAGTTCCCCCCCGGGAGGTCAGCCCCAGCATTTT
.,TRBV10-1,.,TRBJ1-2,CASSATGYYGYTF,TGCGCCAGCAGTGCGACAGGATACTATGGCTACACCTTC
TRBD1,TRBV2,.,TRBJ1-4,CASSGEGGREKLFF,TGTGCCAGCAGTGGTGAAGGGGGCCGTGAAAAACTGTTTTTT
TRBD2,TRBV28,.,TRBJ2-3,CASSLTGGGTDTQYF,TGTGCCAGCAGTTTAACGGGGGGGGGCACAGATACGCAGTATTTT
TRBD1,TRBV4-2,.,TRBJ2-7,CASSQEGQGASYEQYF,TGTGCCAGCAGCCAAGAGGGCCAGGGGGCCTCCTACGAGCAGTACTTC
TRBD1,TRBV5-6,few,TRBJ1-2,CASSSSGTDYGYTF,TGTGCCAGCAGCTCATCCGGGACAGACTATGGCTACACCTTC
.,TRBV19,.,TRBJ2-3,CASSITGAGRRGGDTQYF,TGTGCCAGTAGTATAACAGGGGCCGGTCGTCGGGGAGGAGATACGCAGTATTTT
.,TRBV5-4,.,TRBJ1-1,CASSLIQHTEAFF,TGTGCCAGCAGCTTGATACAACACACTGAAGCTTTCTTT
.,TRBV28,.,TRBJ1-5,CASSFWLNRRDSNQPQHF,TGTGCCAGCAGTTTTTGGTTGAACAGGCGAGATAGCAATCAGCCCCAGCATTTT
.,TRBV6-5,.,TRBJ1-2,CASSYWSDYGYTF,TGTGCCAGCAGTTACTGGTCAGACTATGGCTACACCTTC
.,TRBV29-1,.,TRBJ2-7,CSVRFQGQIYEQYF,TGCAGCGTCCGTTTCCAAGGACAGATCTACGAGCAGTACTTC
TRBD2,TRBV4-1,.,TRBJ2-3,CASSQEFLAGGHDTQYF,TGCGCCAGCAGCCAAGAGTTCCTAGCGGGGGGGCATGATACGCAGTATTTT
TRBD1,TRBV5-6,few,TRBJ1-1,CASSRQGSGTEAFF,TGTGCCAGCAGCCGACAGGGGTCAGGCACTGAAGCTTTCTTT
.,TRBV4-1,few,TRBJ2-2,CASYDSRKPTGELFF,TGCGCCAGCTACGACAGTAGAAAACCCACCGGGGAGCTGTTTTTT
.,TRBV9,.,TRBJ2-1,CASSPASNKDEQFF,TGTGCCAGCAGCCCCGCTAGCAACAAAGATGAGCAGTTCTTC
.,TRBV5-1,few,TRBJ1-2,CASSFVQGLTNYGYTF,TGCGCCAGCAGCTTTGTCCAGGGACTTACTAACTATGGCTACACCTTC
.,TRBV2,.,TRBJ1-5,CASSKDITSNQPQHF,TGTGCCAGCAGTAAGGACATTACGAGCAATCAGCCCCAGCATTTT
.,TRBV5-1,few,TRBJ1-3,CASSLVLGSGNTIYF,TGCGCCAGCAGCTTGGTTCTAGGCTCTGGAAACACCATATATTTT
.,TRBV5-4,.,TRBJ2-2,CASSLAGARGELFF,TGTGCCAGCAGCTTGGCAGGGGCGCGGGGGGAGCTGTTTTTT
.,TRBV3-1/TRBV3-2,few,TRBJ1-1,CASTLKGVGKAFF,TGTGCCAGCACCCTAAAGGGGGTAGGGAAAGCTTTCTTT
.,TRBV19,.,TRBJ1-2,CASSIDTSRRGYGYTF,TGTGCCAGTAGTATAGATACCTCCAGAAGGGGCTATGGCTACACCTTC
TRBD1,TRBV3-1/TRBV3-2,few,TRBJ1-1,CASSLRDRGAFF,TGTGCCAGCAGCCTACGGGACAGGGGAGCTTTCTTT
TRBD2,TRBV5-4,few,TRBJ2-4,CASKAPGGDIQYF,TGTGCCAGCAAGGCCCCGGGGGGAGACATTCAGTACTTC
.,TRBV27,few,TRBJ1-2,CASMDSASGYTF,TGTGCCAGCATGGACAGTGCTAGTGGCTACACCTTC
TRBD1,TRBV24-1,.,TRBJ2-5,CATSDPSGQGAGETQYF,TGTGCCACCAGTGACCCCAGCGGACAGGGGGCAGGGGAGACCCAGTACTTC
.,TRBV7-3,.,TRBJ1-6,CASSLQGRGSPLHF,TGTGCCAGCAGCTTACAGGGGCGCGGTTCACCCCTCCACTTT
.,TRBV4-1,.,TRBJ1-5,CASSHSRVSGSNQPQHF,TGCGCCAGCAGCCACAGCAGGGTGTCCGGTAGCAATCAGCCCCAGCATTTT
.,TRBV11-2,.,TRBJ1-6,CASSPRGDSSYNSPLHF,TGTGCCAGCAGCCCCCGCGGGGATAGCTCCTATAATTCACCCCTCCACTTT
.,TRBV5-1,.,TRBJ2-7,CASRNSGGYEQYF,TGCGCCAGCAGGAATAGCGGAGGGTACGAGCAGTACTTC
TRBD1,TRBV30,.,TRBJ1-5,CAWSQGQGNQPQHF,TGTGCCTGGAGCCAGGGACAGGGGAATCAGCCCCAGCATTTT
TRBD1,TRBV7-9,.,TRBJ1-4,CARGGDGEKLFF,TGTGCCAGAGGGGGCGACGGTGAAAAACTGTTTTTT
.,TRBV19,.,TRBJ1-6,CASSVQGQSPLHF,TGTGCCAGTAGTGTACAGGGACAATCACCCCTCCACTTT
TRBD1,TRBV24-1,once,TRBJ1-2,CATSEGTAANYGYTF,TGTGCCACCAGTGAGGGGACAGCTGCTAACTATGGCTACACCTTC
.,TRBV30,.,TRBJ1-5,CAWSSGWGGPQHF,TGTGCCTGGAGTTCAGGGTGGGGAGGGCCCCAGCATTTT
.,TRBV28,.,TRBJ1-5,CASSLQERSNQPQHF,TGTGCCAGCAGTCTCCAGGAACGGAGCAATCAGCCCCAGCATTTT
TRBD1,TRBV29-1,few,TRBJ1-1,CSTTGGHMNTEAFF,TGCAGCACCACAGGGGGACACATGAACACTGAAGCTTTCTTT
TRBD1,TRBV9,.,TRBJ1-5,CASSAGTGDSNQPQHF,TGTGCCAGCAGCGCTGGGACAGGGGATAGCAATCAGCCCCAGCATTTT
.,TRBV9,.,TRBJ2-3,CASSVERGGVTDTQYF,TGTGCCAGCAGCGTAGAACGGGGCGGGGTAACAGATACGCAGTATTTT
.,TRBV5-6,once,TRBJ1-6,CASSSGGNSPLHF,TGTGCCAGCAGCTCGGGGGGGAATTCACCCCTCCACTTT
.,TRBV9,.,TRBJ2-6,CASSVQGLSGANVLTF,TGTGCCAGCAGCGTACAGGGGCTCTCTGGGGCCAACGTCCTGACTTTC
.,TRBV6-6,.,TRBJ1-1,CASSRTANTEAFF,TGTGCCAGTTCCCGGACAGCGAACACTGAAGCTTTCTTT